This TCR beta chain was sequenced for a study of follicular helper T cells after annual influenza vaccination. Assay: immunoSEQ multiplex PCR; the TCRdb copy retains only in-frame clones and omits some. The sample includes roughly 5,700 clones, approximately 81% of them seen just once. Stated time point: 2015-2016 season, 7 days after influenza vaccination. Source: CXCR5+ CD38- circulating T follicular helper cells from blood, taken 7 days after influenza vaccination. Noted subset: circulating Tfh, non-naive CD4+CXCR5+PD-1+ (ICOS+CD38+ or ICOS-CD38-). This receptor was obtained from an adult who received the influenza vaccine.

The CDR3 here is CASSGRDGRPDQPQHF. The CDR3 DNA follows: TGTGCCAGCAGTGGTCGGGACGGACGTCCTGATCAGCCCCAGCATTTT. The chain carries TRBV28 and TRBJ1-5, with D tentatively TRBD1 (5 bases). V was trimmed by 5 bases and J by 5 bases, leaving 19 bases between them. The CDR3 consists of 16 residues. Germline V gene lookup returns CDR1 MDHEN and CDR2 SYDVKM.